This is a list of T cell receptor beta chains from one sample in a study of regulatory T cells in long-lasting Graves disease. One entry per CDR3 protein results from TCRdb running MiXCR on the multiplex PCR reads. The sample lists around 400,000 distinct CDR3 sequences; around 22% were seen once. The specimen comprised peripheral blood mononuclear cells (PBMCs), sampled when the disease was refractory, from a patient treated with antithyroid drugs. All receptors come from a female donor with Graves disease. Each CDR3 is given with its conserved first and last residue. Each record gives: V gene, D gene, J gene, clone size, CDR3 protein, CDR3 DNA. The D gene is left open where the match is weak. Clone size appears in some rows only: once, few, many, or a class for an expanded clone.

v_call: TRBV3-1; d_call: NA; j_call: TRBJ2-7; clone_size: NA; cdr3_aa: CASSQGSVGIYEQYF; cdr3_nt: TGTGCCAGCAGCCAGGGCTCGGTGGGGATTTACGAGCAGTACTTC
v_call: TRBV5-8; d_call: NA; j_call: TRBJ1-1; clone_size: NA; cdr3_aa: CASSLYGGIGPLRPFTEAFF; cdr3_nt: TGTGCCAGCAGCTTGTATGGGGGGATAGGTCCCTTACGTCCCTTCACTGAAGCTTTCTTT
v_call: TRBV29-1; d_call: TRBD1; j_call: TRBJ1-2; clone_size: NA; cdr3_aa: CSVEGQGARNYGYTF; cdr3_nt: TGCAGCGTTGAAGGACAGGGGGCGAGGAACTATGGCTACACCTTC
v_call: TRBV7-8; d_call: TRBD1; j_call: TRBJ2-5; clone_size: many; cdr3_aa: CASREDRQETQYF; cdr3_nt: TGTGCCAGCAGAGAGGACAGGCAAGAGACCCAGTACTTC
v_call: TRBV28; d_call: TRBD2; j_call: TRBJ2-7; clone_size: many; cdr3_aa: CASSRSGTSGLLSYEQYF; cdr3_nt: TGTGCCAGCAGCCGATCAGGGACTAGCGGCCTCCTTTCCTACGAGCAGTACTTC
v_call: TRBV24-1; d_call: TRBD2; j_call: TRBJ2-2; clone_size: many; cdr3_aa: CATSDFPSGTGELFF; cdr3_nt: TGTGCCACCAGTGATTTTCCTAGCGGAACCGGGGAGCTGTTTTTT
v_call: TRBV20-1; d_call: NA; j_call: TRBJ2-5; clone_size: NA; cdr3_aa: CSARPLGRETQYF; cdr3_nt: TGCAGTGCCCGGCCGCTGGGAAGAGAGACCCAGTACTTC
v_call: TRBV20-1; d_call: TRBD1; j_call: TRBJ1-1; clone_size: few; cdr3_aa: CSAPSGQQMNTEAFF; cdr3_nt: TGCAGTGCTCCATCGGGACAGCAAATGAACACTGAAGCTTTCTTT
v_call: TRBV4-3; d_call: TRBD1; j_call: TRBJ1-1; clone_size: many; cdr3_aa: CASSQERTGGKAFF; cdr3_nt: TGCGCCAGCAGCCAAGAGCGAACAGGGGGAAAAGCTTTCTTT
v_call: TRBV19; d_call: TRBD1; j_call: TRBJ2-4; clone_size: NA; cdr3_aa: CASSIFGPGGQAKNIQYF; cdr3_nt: TGTGCCAGTAGTATATTCGGACCCGGGGGACAGGCAAAAAACATTCAGTACTTC